The source of this TCR beta chain is a study of T cell responses to AZD1222 COVID-19 vaccine (dated by TCRdb to the early 2020s). About the investigation overall: AZD1222 recipients given second doses at about 4 weeks or at about 12 weeks were pooled, since spike-specific TCR depth and breadth were not found to differ between the two schedules. Enrollment into the trials was organized by age into subgroups of 18-55, 56-69 and 70-plus years, and those subgroups contained approximately 150, 30 and 60 TCR-sequenced participants, respectively. A total of more than 230 trial participants underwent TCR sequencing, of whom 207 had received two doses of AZD1222 and around 25 had received two doses of the MenACWY control vaccine. Results the study describes overall, beyond this receptor: A significant rise in spike-specific TCR breadth and depth was observed after two AZD1222 doses relative to day 0 and relative to MenACWY recipients. Conclusions about previously exposed vaccinees were limited because only a handful of AZD1222 recipients were SARS-CoV-2 seropositive at baseline. Reportedly, almost half of the unique spike-specific TCRs recognized epitopes lying outside the regions that are mutated in the B.1.351 and B.1.1.7 variants. Because no day 14 peak-response samples were available, the repertoires could be characterized only after the peak T cell response. In the small 56-69-year group, the increase in depth fell short of significance, most likely because of low power. Most participants were white British and females outnumbered males, and the authors suggested that clonal diversity may have been underestimated. Vaccine-associated CD4 TCRs spanned the whole spike protein, with dominant responses in regions 160-218 and 743-854.

The germline V gene gives CDR1 as MNHEY and CDR2 as SVGAGI. Trimming takes 2 bases from V and 5 bases from J, and the germline ends sit 18 bases apart. The CDR3 runs 16 residues from the cysteine to the phenylalanine. Only the CDR3 DNA stays, 48 bases, in frame from base 1. To note about this clone: Its antigen is not yet known. It has no much larger one-base neighbor in the sample; base qualities were not kept.

The time point tag for this specimen amounts to: baseline before first vaccination. The vaccinee samples were drawn from two UK trials, COV001 and COV002, one of which was a single-blind randomized controlled phase 2/3 trial testing AZD1222 (ChAdOx1 nCoV-19) in healthy adults. For TCRbeta chain sequencing, PBMC samples from trial participants were taken at day 0 and at day 28 after the second dose. The CDR3 regions of human TCRbeta chains were analyzed by immunosequencing. The study's processing was this. Repertoire TCRs were checked for matches against a reference library of SARS-CoV-2-specific TCRs that had been generated using the MIRA antigen-specificity platform. Breadth meant the fraction of unique TCRs that were SARS-CoV-2-associated, whereas depth meant the fraction of total T cells that were SARS-CoV-2-associated. Using the MIRA data, each spike-specific TCR was mapped to the spike region that the TCR reacts to and placed in a CD4 or CD8 class. Log10-transformed breadth and depth values were compared by one-way ANOVA with Sidak's multiple comparisons tests. Imported from immuneACCESS, the table was reduced by TCRdb to in-frame sequences with V and J called. These copies leave out some clones; in studies compared against another copy, an unresolved V gene accounts for under half, and the cause of the remainder is not known. V and J calls and clone size follow that table, whereas D and trimming were derived from the DNA. The sample table holds fewer than 150,000 clones, of which 80% to 90% were seen once. The ten largest clonotypes hold approximately 3.5% of the sample.

The material was peripheral blood, obtained on day 0 of AZD1222 vaccination. The chain is made from TRBV6-5 and TRBJ2-5; D gene: possibly TRBD1, on 5 matching bases. This clonotype was sampled from an adult in good health. The DNA reads TGTGCCAGCAGTTACCTAGGGGATCTCTCCGGGGAGACCCAGTACTTC. This is translated as CASSYLGDLSGETQYF.